This T cell receptor (beta chain) came from a study of T cells expressing NK-cell markers. Germline-derived CDR1 and CDR2 are DFQATT and SNEGSKA (reference sequence). This CDR3 is built from 13 residues. From its re-call of the 5' RACE reads, TCRdb lists each CDR3 protein once, without DNA. The sample's table shows roughly 450,000 distinct CDR3 sequences. The receptor was isolated from a woman aged 50 to 60 in good health. V usage is TRBV20-1 and J usage is TRBJ2-6. The sample comprised blood T cells: a sorted CD56 or NKG2C T cell subset, CD4+ or CD8+ T cells, or bulk PBMC T cells (not recorded which). The CDR3 reads CSASRLGANVLTF.